This entry is about one TCR beta chain. Naive CD8 cells, CD45RO-negative and positively selected for CCR7, excluded terminally differentiated effector memory CD45RA+ cells. The data originate from a study of shared clonotypes between healthy human individuals. This CDR3 comprises 14 residues. V gave up 6 bases and J gave up 8 bases, with 16 bases separating them. Germline V gene data show CDR1 as MDHEN and CDR2 as SYDVKM. Original analysis: ImmunoSEQ gave junction-only sequences without quality scores, so filtering differed. Measured with immunoSEQ multiplex PCR; TCRdb has only the in-frame clones, and not every one. The V and J calls and clone size are taken from that table; D and trimming were inferred from the DNA. The repertoire has about 2.1 million clones, roughly 91% of them found once; the top ten carry 1.5% to 2%.

Sequenced sample: naive CD8+ T cells from PBMCs. This clonotype was sampled from a man between 18 and 35 years old in good health. Some clones in this sample may be carry-over from other donors' samples. The chain joins TRBV28 to TRBJ1-4; D ambiguous. The CDR3 region has the DNA TGTGCCAGCAGCCCGACGTTAGGAGGGGAAAAACTGTTTTTT. This sequence encodes CASSPTLGGEKLFF. Together with reference TRBV28 and TRBJ1-4, the CDR3 gives the full variable domain: DVKVTQSSRYLVKRTGEKVFLECVQDMDHENMFWYRQDPGLGLRLIYFSYDVKMKEKGDIPEGYSVSREKKERFSLILESASTNQTSMYLCASSPTLGGEKLFFGSGTQLSVL.